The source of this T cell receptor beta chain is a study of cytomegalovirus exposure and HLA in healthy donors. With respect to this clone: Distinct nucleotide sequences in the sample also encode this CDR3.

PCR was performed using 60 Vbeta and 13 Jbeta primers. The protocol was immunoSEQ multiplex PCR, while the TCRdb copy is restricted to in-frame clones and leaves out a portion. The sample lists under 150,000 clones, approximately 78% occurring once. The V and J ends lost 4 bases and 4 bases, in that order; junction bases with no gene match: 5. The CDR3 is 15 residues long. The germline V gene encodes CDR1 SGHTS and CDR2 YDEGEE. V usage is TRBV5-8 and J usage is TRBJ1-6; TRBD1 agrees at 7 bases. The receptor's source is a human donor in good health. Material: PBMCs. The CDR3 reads CASSLPGGYNSPLHF. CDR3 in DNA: TGTGCCAGCAGCCTTCCAGGGGGATATAATTCACCCCTCCACTTT.